The rows below give T cell receptor beta chains drawn from one sample of a study of vaccination and CD4 T cells after COVID-19. Each CDR3 protein gets one entry after TCRdb re-called the PCR reads with MiXCR. The sample holds approximately 20,000 distinct CDR3 sequences, 23% seen once. Their recognized antigens are unknown. Sequenced sample: cultured CD4+ T cells from blood. Receptors were obtained from a human donor with COVID-19. Both conserved end residues are part of each CDR3. A D gene is named only where the DNA matches it firmly. The size of a clone is reported for some rows only, either as once, few or many, or as a class for expanded clones.

D gene	clone size	J gene	V gene	CDR3 protein	CDR3 DNA
TRBD1	-	TRBJ1-1	TRBV7-9	CASRPRQGDDTEAFF	TGTGCCAGCAGACCCCGACAGGGAGATGACACTGAAGCTTTCTTT
TRBD2	few	TRBJ2-5	TRBV28	CASSPAGARETQYF	TGTGCCAGCAGCCCCGCGGGAGCGAGAGAGACCCAGTACTTC
TRBD1	-	TRBJ2-7	TRBV24-1	CATSAPNRGCHEQYF	TGTGCCACCAGTGCCCCTAACAGGGGGTGCCACGAGCAGTACTTC
-	-	TRBJ1-1	TRBV20-1	CSAREGSTEAFF	TGCAGTGCTAGGGAAGGTTCCACTGAAGCTTTCTTT
-	few	TRBJ2-1	TRBV20-1	CSAPGQIRYNEQFF	TGCAGTGCCCCGGGCCAAATCAGATACAATGAGCAGTTCTTC
TRBD2	-	TRBJ2-3	TRBV10-1	CASRPGLAGTDTQYF	TGCGCCAGCAGGCCCGGACTAGCGGGGACAGATACGCAGTATTTT
-	-	TRBJ2-2	TRBV7-3	CASGPNGNTGELFF	TGTGCCAGCGGTCCAAACGGAAACACCGGGGAGCTGTTTTTT
-	-	TRBJ2-7	TRBV20-1	CSARDIRGQFYEQYF	TGCAGTGCTAGAGATATCAGAGGTCAATTCTACGAGCAGTACTTC
TRBD1	-	TRBJ2-2	TRBV27	CASSLIRQGWIGELFF	TGTGCCAGCAGTCTCATTCGACAGGGTTGGATCGGGGAGCTGTTTTTT
TRBD1	-	TRBJ2-1	TRBV7-9	CASSRLLTDRGINFNEQFF	TGTGCCAGCAGCCGCCTTCTCACTGACAGGGGAATTAATTTCAATGAGCAGTTCTTC
TRBD1	few	TRBJ1-3	TRBV11-2	CASSPPGQPDSGNTIYF	TGTGCCAGCAGCCCACCGGGACAGCCTGACTCTGGAAACACCATATATTTT
TRBD1	-	TRBJ2-3	TRBV6-1	CASSKQGAFRTDTQYF	TGTGCCAGCAGTAAACAGGGGGCATTTCGCACAGATACGCAGTATTTT
TRBD1	-	TRBJ2-7	TRBV19	CASSVGQGGEQYF	TGTGCCAGTAGTGTGGGACAGGGGGGAGAGCAGTACTTC